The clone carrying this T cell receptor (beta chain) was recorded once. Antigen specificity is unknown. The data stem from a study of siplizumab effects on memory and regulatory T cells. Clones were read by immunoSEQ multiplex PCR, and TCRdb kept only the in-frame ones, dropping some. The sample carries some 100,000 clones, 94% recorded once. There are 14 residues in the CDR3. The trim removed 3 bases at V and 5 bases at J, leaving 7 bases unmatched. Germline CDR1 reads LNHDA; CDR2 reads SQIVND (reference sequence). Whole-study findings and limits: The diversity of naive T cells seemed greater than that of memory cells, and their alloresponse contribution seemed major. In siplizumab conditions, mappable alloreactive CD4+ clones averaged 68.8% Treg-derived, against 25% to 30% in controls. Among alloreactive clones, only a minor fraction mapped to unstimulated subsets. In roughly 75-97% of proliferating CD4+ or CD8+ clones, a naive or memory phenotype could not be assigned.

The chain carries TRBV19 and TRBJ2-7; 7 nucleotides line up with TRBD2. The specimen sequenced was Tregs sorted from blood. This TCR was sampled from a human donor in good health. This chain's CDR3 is CASSISGRRDEQYF. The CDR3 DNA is TGTGCCAGTAGTATTTCCGGGAGGCGGGACGAGCAGTACTTC.